This TCR beta chain was obtained from a study of shared clonotypes between healthy human individuals. Across the study: Researchers assigned three CD4 naive, three CD4 memory, two CD8 naive and one CD8 memory plate to each donor. General study points: A small donor pool kept down the genetic and exposure-history diversity that was represented.

The germline CDR1 and CDR2 sequences are SGHAT and FQNNGV. Trimming removed 1 base at V and 4 bases at J, with 11 bases between. This CDR3 spans 14 amino acids. As for this clone: Its specificity is unknown.

Genomic DNA belonging to each subset was distributed in equal measure over several immunoSEQ plates. The table came from immunoSEQ multiplex PCR; TCRdb's copy has only in-frame clones and leaves some out. The top ten hold about 1.5% of the sample, which has some 1 million clones, approximately 68% seen once. The investigators split CD4+ cells into a CD45RA+ naive subset and a CD45RA-negative memory subset. The sequenced material came from memory CD4+ T cells sorted from blood. Subset given: CD45RA-negative fraction. The receptor was isolated from a man between 18 and 29 years old in good health. The chain links TRBV11-2 to TRBJ2-7; a possible D gene is TRBD1 (6 bases). The CDR3 DNA reads TGTGCCAGCAGCTTAGGACAGGTTAGGTACGAGCAGTACTTC. It is translated as CASSLGQVRYEQYF.